This entry is about one T cell receptor beta chain. A single record per CDR3 protein comes from TCRdb applying MiXCR to the PCR reads. The sample includes about 25,000 distinct CDR3 sequences, about 50% seen only once; the top ten take around 42%. These data come from a study of CD4 and CD8 cells across lung adenocarcinoma regions. This CDR3 is built from 13 residues. Germline CDR1 SGHAT, CDR2 FQNNGV. V was pared by 0 bases and J by 13 bases, with 13 bases between. The patients had localized lung adenocarcinoma, a non-small cell subtype. The source is a male donor with lung adenocarcinoma. The CD4 and CD8 labels of this study may be unreliable. Sequences were obtained from CD8+ T cells from the center of a lung tumor. The chain recombines TRBV11-2 with TRBJ2-1; perhaps TRBD2 as D (5 bases). CDR3 nucleotides: TGTGCCAGCAGCTTAGAATCGGGATCCTACCAGTTCTTC. Its protein product is CASSLESGSYQFF.